The entry that follows covers one T cell receptor beta chain sequence. This entry comes from a study of PD-1 blockade in classical Hodgkin lymphoma. Clones were read by immunoSEQ multiplex PCR, and TCRdb kept only the in-frame ones, dropping some. The sample has roughly 96,000 clones; about 92% are singletons. Time point noted: cycle 4 day 1 (C4D1), after 6 weeks of nivolumab. Every patient had relapsed following autologous stem cell transplantation, and cohorts differed in brentuximab vedotin exposure. This clonotype was sampled from a human donor with classical Hodgkin lymphoma. The sample in question was peripheral blood mononuclear cells (PBMCs), obtained before the fourth cycle of nivolumab.

The CDR3 sequence: CASSLVGSGELFF. The CDR3 DNA reads TGCGCCAGCAGCTTGGTGGGTTCCGGGGAGCTGTTTTTT. The chain couples TRBV5-1 to TRBJ2-2; no clear D. This CDR3 spans 13 amino acids. Per the germline V gene, CDR1 is SGHRS and CDR2 is YFSETQ. V shed 0 bases and J shed 6 bases, with 6 bases lying between them.